Below, one T cell receptor beta chain is given with its context. The germline CDR1 and CDR2 sequences are SGHRS and YFSETQ. The CDR3 covers 20 residues. The source of the sample is a study of monozygotic twins with inflammatory bowel disease. TCRdb re-called the 5' RACE reads and shows each CDR3 protein once, DNA omitted. Its table lists over 120,000 distinct CDR3 sequences. Material for sequencing was blood. The TCR originated in a human donor with ulcerative colitis or Crohn's disease, or a healthy co-twin of an affected twin (not recorded which). The chain links TRBV5-1 to TRBJ2-1; lacking DNA, the TRBD2 call made by TCRdb goes unchecked. Here the CDR3 reads CASSLFPRRPTSGVDNEQFF.